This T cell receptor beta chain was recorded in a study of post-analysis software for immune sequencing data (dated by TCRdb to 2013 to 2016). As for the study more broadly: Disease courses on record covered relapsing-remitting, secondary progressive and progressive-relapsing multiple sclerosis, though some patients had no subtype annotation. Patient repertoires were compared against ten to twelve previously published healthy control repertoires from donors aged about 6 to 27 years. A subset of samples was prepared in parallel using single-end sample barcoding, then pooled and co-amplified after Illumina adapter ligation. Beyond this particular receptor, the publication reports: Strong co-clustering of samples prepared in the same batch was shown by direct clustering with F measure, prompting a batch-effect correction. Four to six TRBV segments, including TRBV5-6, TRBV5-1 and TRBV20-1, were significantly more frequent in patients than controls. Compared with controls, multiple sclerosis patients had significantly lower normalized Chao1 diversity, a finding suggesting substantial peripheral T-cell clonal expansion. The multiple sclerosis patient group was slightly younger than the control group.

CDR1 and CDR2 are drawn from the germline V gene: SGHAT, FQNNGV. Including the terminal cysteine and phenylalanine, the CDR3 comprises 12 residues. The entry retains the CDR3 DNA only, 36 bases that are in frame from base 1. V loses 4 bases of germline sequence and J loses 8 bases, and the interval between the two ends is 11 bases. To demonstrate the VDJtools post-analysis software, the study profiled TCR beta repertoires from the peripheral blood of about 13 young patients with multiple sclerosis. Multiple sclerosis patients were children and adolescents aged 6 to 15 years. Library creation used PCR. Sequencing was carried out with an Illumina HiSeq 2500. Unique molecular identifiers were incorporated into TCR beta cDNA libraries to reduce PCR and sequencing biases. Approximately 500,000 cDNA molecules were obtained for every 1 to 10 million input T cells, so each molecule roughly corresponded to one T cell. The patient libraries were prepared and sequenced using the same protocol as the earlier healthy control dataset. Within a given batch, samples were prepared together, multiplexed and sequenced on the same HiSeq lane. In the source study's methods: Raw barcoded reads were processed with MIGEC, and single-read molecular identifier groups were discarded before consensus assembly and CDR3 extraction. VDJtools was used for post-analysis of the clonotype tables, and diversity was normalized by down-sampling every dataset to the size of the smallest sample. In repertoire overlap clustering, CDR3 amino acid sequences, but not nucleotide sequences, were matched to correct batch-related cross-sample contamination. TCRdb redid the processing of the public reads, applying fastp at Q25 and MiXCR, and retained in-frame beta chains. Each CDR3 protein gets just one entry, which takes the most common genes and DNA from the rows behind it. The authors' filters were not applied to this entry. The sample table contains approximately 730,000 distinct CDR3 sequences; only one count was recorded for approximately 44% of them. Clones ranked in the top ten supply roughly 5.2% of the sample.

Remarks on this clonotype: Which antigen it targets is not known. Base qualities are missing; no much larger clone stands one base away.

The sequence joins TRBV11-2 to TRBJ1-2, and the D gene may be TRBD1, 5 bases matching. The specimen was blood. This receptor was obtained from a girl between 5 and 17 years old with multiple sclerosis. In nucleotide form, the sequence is TGTGCCAGCAGCTCCGAGGGGACGGGCTACACCTTC. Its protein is CASSSEGTGYTF.